The clone carrying this T cell receptor beta chain was recorded many times. Its antigen is undetermined. These data come from a study of T cell repertoires in cytomegalovirus infection. Findings and caveats of the study: HLA-C-restricted, CMV-specific TCR beta clonotypes were dominant ex vivo. Identification of carriers of CMV plus the relevant HLA was achieved through cumulative public TCR beta family frequency.

TCRdb itself ran the reads through MiXCR, one entry per CDR3 protein. The repertoire holds roughly 45,000 distinct CDR3 sequences, with more than 20% as singletons. This CDR3 has 14 residues. CDR1 is SGHTA and CDR2 is FQGNSA in the germline V gene. V dropped 8 bases and J dropped 4; count of bases not matched to a gene: 9. This sequence originates from a human donor in good health (CMV status not recorded). Some clones in this sample may be carry-over from other donors' samples. This chain joins TRBV7-2 and TRBJ2-3; 7 positions agree with TRBD2. Specimen: PBMCs, sequenced either directly or after in vitro stimulation (not recorded which). The CDR3 is CASLRAGVADTQYF. The CDR3 DNA is TGTGCCAGCTTAAGGGCGGGGGTCGCAGATACGCAGTATTTT.